This T cell receptor beta chain derives from a study of blood T cells in healthy people across ages. Study background: Using template switching, researchers captured about one barcoded beta molecule for each two T cells. The study, taken as a whole, reports: Higher naive T cell percentage went strongly together with higher TCR beta diversity.

Alongside a J-beta primer mix, a sample-barcoded 5' primer served in a second PCR lasting roughly 7 to 12 cycles. MiXCR was run by TCRdb on the 5' RACE reads, yielding one entry per CDR3 protein. The sample has more than 650,000 distinct CDR3 sequences; about a quarter are singletons. CDR1 is SGHRS and CDR2 is YFSETQ in the germline V gene. The CDR3 spans 15 residues. V shed 0 bases and J shed 5 bases, with 14 bases lying between them. About this clonotype itself: Its target is unknown.

This same sample was also taken into another study, of T cells of mothers and their children. That work contributes: Donation was provided by three healthy Caucasian mothers along with their six children.

The sequence came from a boy between 10 and 17 years old in good health. What was sequenced was blood. The rearrangement uses TRBV5-1 and TRBJ2-5; no firm D call. The CDR3 sequence is CASSLGRNAAETQYF. CDR3 in DNA: TGCGCCAGCAGCTTGGGACGGAACGCAGCGGAGACCCAGTACTTC. The entire variable domain, with the rest obtained from reference TRBV5-1 and TRBJ2-5, is as follows: KAGVTQTPRYLIKTRGQQVTLSCSPISGHRSVSWYQQTPGQGLQFLFEYFSETQRNKGNFPGRFSGRQFSNSRSEMNVSTLELGDSALYLCASSLGRNAAETQYFGPGTRLLVL.